This T cell receptor beta chain was recorded in a study of shared clonotypes between healthy human individuals. Whole-study context: CD4 naive cells filled three plates per donor, CD4 memory three, CD8 naive two and CD8 memory one. General study results and limits: Estimated clonotype richness was generally higher in naive than memory subsets.

CD8 memory fractions consisted of CD45RO+ and CCR7-negative CD45RA+ TemRA cells together. This table comes from immunoSEQ multiplex PCR, and its TCRdb copy is limited to in-frame clones, with some not included. The sample records about 380,000 clones, about 97% being singletons. On this clone itself: The target antigen is unknown.

Material: memory CD8+ T cells sorted from blood. Subset denoted: CD45RO+ cells pooled with CCR7-negative TemRA cells. This TCR was recovered from a man aged 30-40 years in good health.

CDR3 residues: CASSQGLGPLYEQYF. CDR3 DNA: TGTGCCAGCAGCCAAGGGTTGGGACCTCTCTACGAGCAGTACTTC. The chain uses TRBV4-2 and TRBJ2-7, with D tentatively TRBD1 or TRBD2 (5 bases each). The CDR3 consists of 15 residues. V shed 1 base and J shed 3 bases, with 13 bases lying between them. Germline-derived CDR1 and CDR2 are LGHNA and YNFKEQ.